Each of the 29 T cell receptor beta chains below was sequenced from the same sample in a study of cytomegalovirus exposure and HLA in healthy donors. The primer mix had 60 Vbeta and 13 Jbeta primers. Assay used: immunoSEQ multiplex PCR; TCRdb lists only in-frame clones, some missing. In the table there are 120,000 or so clones, about 83% of which are singletons. The sample consisted of PBMCs. The source of these receptors is a man under 40 in good health and CMV-seronegative.

The genes are TRBV7-3 and TRBJ2-3, with D possibly TRBD2 on 5 matching bases. Germline values: CDR1 SGHTA, CDR2 FQGTGA. The length of the CDR3 is 13 residues. V lost 2 bases to trimming and J lost 9 bases, with 12 bases between them. This CDR3 reads CASSLQADSTQYF. The CDR3 DNA follows: TGTGCCAGCAGCTTACAGGCGGACTCCACGCAGTATTTT. Full variable domain (rest looked up from reference TRBV7-3 and TRBJ2-3): GAGVSQTPSNKVTEKGKYVELRCDPISGHTALYWYRQSLGQGPEFLIYFQGTGAADDSGLPNDRFFAVRPEGSVSTLKIQRTERGDSAVYLCASSLQADSTQYFGPGTRLTVL.

This chain uses TRBV28 with TRBJ2-6, with TRBD1 as a possible D gene (6 bases). This CDR3 is 14 amino acids long. The germline V gene has CDR1 MDHEN and CDR2 SYDVKM. V was shortened by 5 bases and J by 3 bases, with 8 bases between the two germline ends. CDR3 residues: CASSRGGGANVLTF. The CDR3 DNA is TGTGCCAGCAGTAGAGGGGGTGGGGCCAACGTCCTGACTTTC.

This sequence joins TRBV2 and TRBJ1-1; a weak D match, TRBD1 (5 bases). The V end was cut by 4 bases, the J end by 5 bases, with 11 bases between. Germline lookup yields CDR1 SNHLY and CDR2 FYNNEI. The CDR3 totals 13 residues. CDR3 loop: CASSAQGNTEAFF. The CDR3 DNA sequence: TGTGCCAGCAGTGCGCAGGGAAATACTGAAGCTTTCTTT. Variable domain in full (rest from reference TRBV2 and TRBJ1-1): EPEVTQTPSHQVTQMGQEVILRCVPISNHLYFYWYRQILGQKVEFLVSFYNNEISEKSEIFDDQFSVERPDGSNFTLKIRSTKLEDSAMYFCASSAQGNTEAFFGQGTRLTVV.

V usage is TRBV16 and J usage is TRBJ1-2; D call uncertain. V shed 0 bases and J shed 7 bases, with 9 bases lying between them. Germline-derived CDR1 and CDR2 are KGHSY and FQNENV. This CDR3 spans 13 amino acids. CDR3 bases: TGTGCCAGCAGCCAATCGAGGGAATTTGGCTACACCTTC. Its translation: CASSQSREFGYTF.

V usage is TRBV4-2 and J usage is TRBJ2-7; D is ambiguous. The CDR3 extends over 13 amino acids. Trimming left V 1 base short and J 4 bases short, with 8 bases between. The germline V gene encodes CDR1 LGHNA and CDR2 YNFKEQ. The CDR3 here is CASSQGSNYEQYF. The CDR3 DNA follows: TGTGCCAGCAGCCAAGGTTCCAATTACGAGCAGTACTTC.

The chain carries TRBV28 and TRBJ1-2, with 12 bases aligning to TRBD1. Germline CDR1 and CDR2: MDHEN and SYDVKM. Trimming at V came to 2 bases and at J to 6 bases, leaving 7 bases not matched to a gene. The CDR3 covers 16 residues. This CDR3 is CASSLRDRGHSDGYTF. CDR3 DNA: TGTGCCAGCAGTTTAAGGGACAGGGGGCACAGTGATGGCTACACCTTC.

On this clone itself: One end of the junction does not line up with germline, which may come from a read error. The V gene is TRBV5-4, the J gene TRBJ2-1; D not certain. The CDR3 has 11 amino acids. Germline CDR1 SGHNT, CDR2 YYREEE (reference sequence). CDR3 sequence: CCYRAYNEQFF. The CDR3 nucleotides read TGCTGCTACCGGGCCTACAATGAGCAGTTCTTC.

The V call is TRBV6-5, the J call TRBJ1-5; 9 bases are shared with TRBD1. The CDR3 has 13 residues. Trimming removed 8 bases from V and 3 bases from J; junction bases left unmatched: 2. Germline lookup yields CDR1 MNHEY and CDR2 SVGAGI. In nucleotides, the CDR3 is TGTGCCAGCTGGACAGGGGACAATCAGCCCCAGCATTTT. Its translation: CASWTGDNQPQHF.

The J gene is TRBJ1-2, the V gene TRBV9, with a weak D call TRBD1 (6 bases). Germline CDR1 and CDR2: SGDLS and YYNGEE. The CDR3 runs to 13 residues. With 3 bases removed from V and 6 bases from J, the gap between germline ends came to 12 bases. CDR3 in amino acids: CASSGGQIDGYTF. For the CDR3, the DNA is TGTGCCAGCAGCGGAGGACAGATCGATGGCTACACCTTC.

V gene TRBV27 combines with J gene TRBJ1-5; 10 nucleotides match TRBD1. Germline V gene sequence: CDR1 MNHEY, CDR2 SMNVEV (reference sequence). Trimming at V came to 6 bases and at J to 7 bases, leaving 9 bases not matched to a gene. The CDR3 consists of 15 residues. The CDR3 is CASRSDRGDRQPQHF. The CDR3 DNA follows: TGTGCCAGCAGGTCGGACAGGGGGGATAGGCAGCCCCAGCATTTT.

The rearrangement joins TRBV5-6 to TRBJ1-5; 10 bases agree with TRBD1. The V gene end was trimmed by 6 bases and the J gene end by 6 bases; junction bases not matched to a gene: 6. This CDR3 spans 14 amino acids. The germline V gene has CDR1 SGHDT and CDR2 YYEEEE. The CDR3 loop is CASTRQGAGQPQHF. The CDR3 region has the DNA TGTGCCAGCACTCGACAGGGGGCAGGTCAGCCCCAGCATTTT. The full variable domain, rest sourced from reference TRBV5-6 and TRBJ1-5, is DAGVTQSPTHLIKTRGQQVTLRCSPKSGHDTVSWYQQALGQGPQFIFQYYEEEERQRGNFPDRFSGHQFPNYSSELNVNALLLGDSALYLCASTRQGAGQPQHFGDGTRLSIL.

This chain uses TRBV13 with TRBJ1-2; D is perhaps TRBD1 (5 bases). Germline CDR1 and CDR2: PRHDT and FYEKMQ (reference sequence). The CDR3 has 13 amino acids. The V end lost 2 bases, the J end lost 7 bases, and 11 bases lay between the germline ends. The CDR3 nucleotides are TGTGCCAGCAGCTTAAAAGGGGCGAGTGGCTACACCTTC. Its translation: CASSLKGASGYTF.

In this sample, this clone turned up a few times. This sequence joins TRBV10-3 and TRBJ2-7, with 10 nucleotides matching TRBD2. This CDR3 has 14 residues. J lost 3 bases, V lost 3 bases, and 2 bases had no gene match. Germline V CDR1 and CDR2: ENHRY, SYGVKD. The CDR3 coding sequence is TGTGCCATCAGTGAAAGCGGGAGGGGCTACGAGCAGTACTTC. Its translation: CAISESGRGYEQYF.

The gene calls are TRBV27 and TRBJ1-6; D is uncertain. Trimming took off 6 bases at V and 0 bases at J, with 9 bases between the two ends. The germline V gene encodes CDR1 MNHEY and CDR2 SMNVEV (reference sequence). The CDR3 contains 15 residues. The CDR3 bases are TGTGCCAGCAGGGACTTCGGCTCCTATAATTCACCCCTCCACTTT. It yields the protein CASRDFGSYNSPLHF.

The chain uses TRBV5-6 and TRBJ1-5; a weak D match, TRBD1 (5 bases). The V end was cut by 4 bases, the J end by 0 bases, with 14 bases between. This CDR3 has 16 residues. Germline V gene sequence: CDR1 SGHDT, CDR2 YYEEEE. CDR3 amino acids: CASSTRQKYSNQPQHF. The CDR3 DNA reads TGTGCCAGCAGCACCCGACAGAAGTATAGCAATCAGCCCCAGCATTTT. Variable domain in full (rest from reference TRBV5-6 and TRBJ1-5): DAGVTQSPTHLIKTRGQQVTLRCSPKSGHDTVSWYQQALGQGPQFIFQYYEEEERQRGNFPDRFSGHQFPNYSSELNVNALLLGDSALYLCASSTRQKYSNQPQHFGDGTRLSIL.

Only a few counts were recorded for this clone. The chain joins TRBV19 to TRBJ2-7, with 7 bases lining up with TRBD1. CDR1 and CDR2 from the germline V gene are LNHDA and SQIVND (reference sequence). This CDR3 has 15 amino acids. Trimming removed 0 bases from V and 4 bases from J; junction bases left unmatched: 6. The CDR3 sequence: CASSIDDRQGYEQYF. CDR3 nucleotide sequence: TGTGCCAGTAGTATAGACGACAGACAGGGTTACGAGCAGTACTTC.

The V and J genes are TRBV6-1 and TRBJ2-5; 7 nucleotides line up with TRBD1. The J call could be wrong; TRBJ2-7 is a better fit for the DNA end. Germline V gives CDR1 MNHNS, CDR2 SASEGT. The CDR3 totals 14 residues. As DNA, the CDR3 is TGTGCCAGCAGGGGTACAGGGGCCGGGGACGAGCAGTACTTC. This encodes CASRGTGAGDEQYF.

A few counts support this clone. The chain links TRBV25-1 to TRBJ1-3; no definite D call. The CDR3 has 15 amino acids. Trimming removed 4 bases at V and 3 bases at J, with 13 bases between. The V gene's germline CDR1 is MGHDK and CDR2 SYGVNS. The CDR3 spells CASSGFLGDGNTIYF. The CDR3, as DNA: TGTGCCAGCAGTGGCTTCCTAGGAGATGGAAACACCATATATTTT.

The rearrangement links TRBV28 to TRBJ2-3; 11 bases fit TRBD2. V lost 3 bases, J lost 3 bases, and 2 bases stayed unmatched. Germline CDR1 reads MDHEN; CDR2 reads SYDVKM. The CDR3 runs to 15 residues. The CDR3 coding sequence is TGTGCCAGCAGTTTTCTAGCGGGGGGAACAGATACGCAGTATTTT. This encodes CASSFLAGGTDTQYF.

This chain uses TRBV18 with TRBJ2-3, with 7 nucleotides matching TRBD1. The CDR3 extends over 17 amino acids. Trimming cost V 3 bases and J 2 bases; bases outside gene matches: 11. The germline V gene has CDR1 KGHSH and CDR2 LQKENI. CDR3 DNA: TGTGCCAGCTCACCTTCGAGGGGGACAGCCTCCACAGATACGCAGTATTTT. It is translated as CASSPSRGTASTDTQYF.

The chain employs TRBV27 and TRBJ2-1; 8 nucleotides line up with TRBD1. The trim removed 7 bases at V and 2 bases at J, leaving 7 bases unmatched. Per the germline V gene, CDR1 is MNHEY and CDR2 is SMNVEV (reference sequence). The CDR3 has 15 residues. The CDR3 DNA reads TGTGCCAGCACACCGGGGACAGGAGCCTACAATGAGCAGTTCTTC. It encodes CASTPGTGAYNEQFF.

V gene TRBV18 combines with J gene TRBJ2-1, with TRBD1 as a possible D gene (8 bases). The germline V gene has CDR1 KGHSH and CDR2 LQKENI. The CDR3 length is 15 residues. The V end was cut by 5 bases, the J end by 1 base, with 12 bases between. CDR3 region: CASSTGGGSYNEQFF. Here the CDR3 DNA reads TGTGCCAGCTCAACAGGGGGGGGGTCCTACAATGAGCAGTTCTTC. Looking up the rest from reference TRBV18 and TRBJ2-1 gives the full variable domain: NAGVMQNPRHLVRRRGQEARLRCSPMKGHSHVYWYRQLPEEGLKFMVYLQKENIIDESGMPKERFSAEFPKEGPSILRIQQVVRGDSAAYFCASSTGGGSYNEQFFGPGTRLTVL.

Turning to this clone: One end of the junction fails to match germline, which may point to a read error. This rearrangement joins TRBV4-3 to TRBJ1-1, with D perhaps TRBD1 (5 bases). Germline CDR1 and CDR2: LGHNA and YSLEER. The CDR3 has 14 amino acids. CDR3 protein: CASSRGGVNTEDFF. The CDR3, as DNA: TGCGCCAGCAGCCGGGGGGGTGTGAACACTGAAGATTTCTTT.

The CDR3 DNA is TGTGCCAGCAGCCTGGACAGGGGGCGTAACGGGGAGCTGTTTTTT. Its translation is CASSLDRGRNGELFF. The rearrangement links TRBV5-4 to TRBJ2-2, with 11 positions matching TRBD1. Germline values: CDR1 SGHNT, CDR2 YYREEE (reference sequence). V shed 4 bases, J shed 7 bases, and the junction held 6 bases outside the gene matches. The length of the CDR3 is 15 residues.

The chain is built from TRBV6-1 and TRBJ2-3; no clear D. Deletions cut 1 base from V and 3 bases from J, with 5 bases between. Germline CDR1 reads MNHNS; CDR2 reads SASEGT. CDR3 length equals 13 residues. This CDR3 reads CASSEVATDTQYF. DNA for the CDR3: TGTGCCAGCAGTGAAGTAGCAACAGATACGCAGTATTTT.

The genes are TRBV28 and TRBJ2-7; TRBD1 matches 8 bases. Per germline, CDR1 MDHEN and CDR2 SYDVKM. The J segment lost 6 bases and the V segment lost 7 bases, leaving 11 bases of the junction unmatched. This CDR3 comprises 14 residues. In DNA, the CDR3 is TGTGCCAGCACCCTCCCCGACAGGGGTCGCGAGCAGTACTTC. Residues: CASTLPDRGREQYF.

The chain is built from TRBV28 and TRBJ2-1, with TRBD2 matching 9 bases. The CDR3 consists of 17 residues. CDR1 MDHEN and CDR2 SYDVKM come from the germline V gene. Germline trimming cut 3 bases from V and 5 bases from J; bases unmatched to any gene: 11. The CDR3 DNA sequence: TGTGCCAGCAGTTTCACCTTGCGGCTAGCGGGAAACAATGAGCAGTTCTTC. Translated: CASSFTLRLAGNNEQFF. Using reference TRBV28 and TRBJ2-1 for the parts outside the CDR3, the full variable domain is DVKVTQSSRYLVKRTGEKVFLECVQDMDHENMFWYRQDPGLGLRLIYFSYDVKMKEKGDIPEGYSVSREKKERFSLILESASTNQTSMYLCASSFTLRLAGNNEQFFGPGTRLTVL.

About this clone: At one end the junction does not follow the germline gene, possibly because of a read error. The rearrangement uses TRBV15 and TRBJ1-1, with a weak D call TRBD1 (5 bases). CDR3 size: 13 residues. Germline CDR1 LNHNV, CDR2 YYDKDF (reference sequence). The CDR3 sequence is CATSRVRDTEAFF. CDR3 nucleotides: TGTGCCACGAGCAGGGTACGGGACACTGAAGCTTTCTTT.

The V gene is TRBV19, the J gene TRBJ1-1; 7 nucleotides align to TRBD1. The CDR3 extends over 15 amino acids. With V trimmed by 5 bases and J by 5 bases, 11 bases remained unmatched. Germline V CDR1 and CDR2: LNHDA, SQIVND (reference sequence). In DNA form, the CDR3 reads TGTGCCAGTAGTTCACCTCGACAGGGCGGAACTGAAGCTTTCTTT. Translated: CASSSPRQGGTEAFF. The whole variable domain, remainder taken from reference TRBV19 and TRBJ1-1, is DGGITQSPKYLFRKEGQNVTLSCEQNLNHDAMYWYRQDPGQGLRLIYYSQIVNDFQKGDIAEGYSVSREKKESFPLTVTSAQKNPTAFYLCASSSPRQGGTEAFFGQGTRLTVV.